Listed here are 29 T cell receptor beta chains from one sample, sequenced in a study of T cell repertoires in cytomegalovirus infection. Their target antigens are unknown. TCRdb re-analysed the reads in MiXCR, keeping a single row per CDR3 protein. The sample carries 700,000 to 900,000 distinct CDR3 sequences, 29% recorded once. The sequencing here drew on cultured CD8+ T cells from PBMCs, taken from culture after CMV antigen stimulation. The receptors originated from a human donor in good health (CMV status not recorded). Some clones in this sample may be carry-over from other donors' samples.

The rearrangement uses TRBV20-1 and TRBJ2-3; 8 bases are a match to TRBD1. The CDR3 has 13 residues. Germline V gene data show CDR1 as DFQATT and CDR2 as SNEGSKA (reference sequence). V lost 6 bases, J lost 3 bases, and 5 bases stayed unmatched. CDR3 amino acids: CSAKGQVTDTQYF. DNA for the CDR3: TGCAGTGCAAAGGGACAGGTTACAGATACGCAGTATTTT.

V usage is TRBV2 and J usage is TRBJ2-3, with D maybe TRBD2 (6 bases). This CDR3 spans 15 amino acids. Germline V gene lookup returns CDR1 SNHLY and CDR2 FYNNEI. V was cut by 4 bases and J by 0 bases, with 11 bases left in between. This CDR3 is CASSGASVSTDTQYF. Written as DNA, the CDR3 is TGTGCCAGCAGTGGGGCTAGCGTAAGCACAGATACGCAGTATTTT. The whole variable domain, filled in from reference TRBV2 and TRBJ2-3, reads EPEVTQTPSHQVTQMGQEVILRCVPISNHLYFYWYRQILGQKVEFLVSFYNNEISEKSEIFDDQFSVERPDGSNFTLKIRSTKLEDSAMYFCASSGASVSTDTQYFGPGTRLTVL.

The CDR3 sequence is CASSITVYSNQPQHF. The CDR3 DNA reads as TGTGCCAGTAGTATCACCGTTTATAGCAATCAGCCCCAGCATTTT. The chain joins TRBV19 to TRBJ1-5; D is unclear. The length of the CDR3 is 15 residues. Trimming stripped 3 bases from V and 0 bases from J, with 9 bases between. Germline V gene sequence: CDR1 LNHDA, CDR2 SQIVND (reference sequence).

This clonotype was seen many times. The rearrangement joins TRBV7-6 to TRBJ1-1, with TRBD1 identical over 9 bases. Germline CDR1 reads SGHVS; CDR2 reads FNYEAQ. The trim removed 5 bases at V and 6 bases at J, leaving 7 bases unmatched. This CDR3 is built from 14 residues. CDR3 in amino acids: CASSLGTGLAEAFF. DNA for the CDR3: TGTGCCAGCAGCCTCGGGACAGGGCTTGCTGAAGCTTTCTTT.

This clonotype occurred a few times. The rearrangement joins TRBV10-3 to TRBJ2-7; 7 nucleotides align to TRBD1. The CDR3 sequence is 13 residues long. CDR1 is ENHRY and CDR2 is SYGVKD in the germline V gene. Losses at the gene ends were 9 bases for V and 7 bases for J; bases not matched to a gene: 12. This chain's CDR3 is CAIRTGRPGEQYF. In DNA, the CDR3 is TGTGCCATTAGGACAGGTCGACCGGGGGAGCAGTACTTC.

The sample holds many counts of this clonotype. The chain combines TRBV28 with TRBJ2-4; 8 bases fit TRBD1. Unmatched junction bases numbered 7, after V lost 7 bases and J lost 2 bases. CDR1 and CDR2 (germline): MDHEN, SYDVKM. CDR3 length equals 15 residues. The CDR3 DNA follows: TGTGCCAGCACTCAGGGGGCTTCGACCAAAAACATTCAGTACTTC. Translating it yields CASTQGASTKNIQYF.

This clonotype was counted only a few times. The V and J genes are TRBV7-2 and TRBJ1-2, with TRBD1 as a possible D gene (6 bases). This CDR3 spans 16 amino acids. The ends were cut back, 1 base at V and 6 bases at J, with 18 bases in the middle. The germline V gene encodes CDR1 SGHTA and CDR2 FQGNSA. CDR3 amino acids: CASSLVGTTSHHGYTF. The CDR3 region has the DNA TGTGCCAGCAGCTTAGTGGGGACAACCTCCCACCATGGCTACACCTTC.

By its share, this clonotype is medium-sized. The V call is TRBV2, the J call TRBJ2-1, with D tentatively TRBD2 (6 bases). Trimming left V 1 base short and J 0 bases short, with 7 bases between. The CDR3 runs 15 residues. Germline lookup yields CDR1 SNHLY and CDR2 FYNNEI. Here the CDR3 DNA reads TGTGCCAGCAGTGAAGACGGGGGCTCCTACAATGAGCAGTTCTTC. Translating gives CASSEDGGSYNEQFF.

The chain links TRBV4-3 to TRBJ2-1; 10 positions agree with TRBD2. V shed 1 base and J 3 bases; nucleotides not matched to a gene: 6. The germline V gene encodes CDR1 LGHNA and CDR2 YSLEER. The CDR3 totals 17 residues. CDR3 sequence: CASSQGISGGFYNEQFF. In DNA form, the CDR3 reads TGCGCCAGCAGCCAAGGGATTAGCGGGGGGTTCTACAATGAGCAGTTCTTC.

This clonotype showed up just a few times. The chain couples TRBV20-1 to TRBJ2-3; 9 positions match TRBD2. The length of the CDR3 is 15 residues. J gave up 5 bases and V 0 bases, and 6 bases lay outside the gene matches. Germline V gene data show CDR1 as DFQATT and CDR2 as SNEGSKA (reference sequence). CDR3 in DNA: TGCAGTGCTAGAGATCGACTAGCGGAAGGAGATACGCAGTATTTT. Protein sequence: CSARDRLAEGDTQYF.

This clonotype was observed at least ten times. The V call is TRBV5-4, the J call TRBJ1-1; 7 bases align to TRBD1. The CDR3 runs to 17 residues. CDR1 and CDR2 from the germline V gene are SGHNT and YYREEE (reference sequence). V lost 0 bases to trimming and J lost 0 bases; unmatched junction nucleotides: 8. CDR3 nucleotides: TGTGCCAGCAGCTTGGCGACAGGGATGATTGTGAACACTGAAGCTTTCTTT. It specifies CASSLATGMIVNTEAFF.

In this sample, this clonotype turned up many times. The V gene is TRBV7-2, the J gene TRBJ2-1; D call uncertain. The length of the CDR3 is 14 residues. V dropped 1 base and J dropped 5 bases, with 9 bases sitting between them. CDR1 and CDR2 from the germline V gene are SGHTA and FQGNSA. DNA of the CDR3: TGTGCCAGCAGCTTAGAGTGGCAGCACAATGAGCAGTTCTTC. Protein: CASSLEWQHNEQFF.

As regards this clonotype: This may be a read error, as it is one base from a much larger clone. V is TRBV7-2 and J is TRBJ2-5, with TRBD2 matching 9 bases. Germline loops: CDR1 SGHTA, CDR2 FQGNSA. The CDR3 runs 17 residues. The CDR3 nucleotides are TGTGCCAGGAGCTTTAATCGAGCTGCGGGGGGGGGAGAGACCCAGTACTTC. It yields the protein CARSFNRAAGGGETQYF.

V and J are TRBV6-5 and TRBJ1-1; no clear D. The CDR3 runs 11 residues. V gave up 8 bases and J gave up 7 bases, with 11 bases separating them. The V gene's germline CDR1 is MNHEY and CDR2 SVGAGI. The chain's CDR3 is CASGRSIEAFF. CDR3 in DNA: TGTGCCAGCGGCCGGAGTATTGAAGCTTTCTTT.

CDR3 protein: CAVPGVTYEQYF. The CDR3 coding sequence is TGTGCCGTCCCCGGGGTAACCTACGAGCAGTACTTC. This chain links TRBV19 with TRBJ2-7; weak D call: TRBD2 (5 bases). V lost 11 bases and J 2 bases, leaving 13 bases between the germline ends. CDR3 length: 12 residues. Germline assignment: CDR1 LNHDA and CDR2 SQIVND (reference sequence).

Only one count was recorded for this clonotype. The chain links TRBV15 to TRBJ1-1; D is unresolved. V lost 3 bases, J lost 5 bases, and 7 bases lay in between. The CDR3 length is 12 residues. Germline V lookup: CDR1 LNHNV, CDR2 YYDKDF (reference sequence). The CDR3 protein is CATSSVKTEAFF. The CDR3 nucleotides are TGTGCCACCAGCAGTGTTAAAACTGAAGCTTTCTTT.

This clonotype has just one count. The CDR3 loop is CASKIRDGSSYEQYF. The DNA of the CDR3 is TGTGCCAGTAAGATCCGGGACGGGAGCTCCTACGAGCAGTACTTC. This sequence joins TRBV19 and TRBJ2-7; a possible D gene is TRBD2 (6 bases). Germline lookup yields CDR1 LNHDA and CDR2 SQIVND (reference sequence). The CDR3 consists of 15 residues. V was trimmed by 7 bases and J by 0 bases, leaving 16 bases between them.

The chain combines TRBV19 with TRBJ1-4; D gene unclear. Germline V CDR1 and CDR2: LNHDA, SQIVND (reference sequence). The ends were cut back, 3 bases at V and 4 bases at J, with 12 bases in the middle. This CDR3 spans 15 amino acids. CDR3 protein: CASSIEDPINEKLFF. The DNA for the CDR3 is TGTGCCAGTAGTATTGAGGACCCCATTAATGAAAAACTGTTTTTT.

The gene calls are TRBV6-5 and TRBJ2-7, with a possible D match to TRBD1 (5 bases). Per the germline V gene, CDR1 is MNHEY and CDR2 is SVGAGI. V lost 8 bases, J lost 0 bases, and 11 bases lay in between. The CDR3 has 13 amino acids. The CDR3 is CASRQSLSYEQYF. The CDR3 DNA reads TGTGCCAGCCGACAGAGCCTCTCCTACGAGCAGTACTTC.

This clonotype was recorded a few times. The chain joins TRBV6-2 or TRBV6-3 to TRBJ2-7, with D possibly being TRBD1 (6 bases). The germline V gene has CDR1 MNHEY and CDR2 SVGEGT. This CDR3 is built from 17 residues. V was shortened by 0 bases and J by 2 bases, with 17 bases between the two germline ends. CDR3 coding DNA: TGTGCCAGCAGTTACTCGAGGTTGGGGGCCAACCCCTACGAGCAGTACGTC. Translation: CASSYSRLGANPYEQYV.

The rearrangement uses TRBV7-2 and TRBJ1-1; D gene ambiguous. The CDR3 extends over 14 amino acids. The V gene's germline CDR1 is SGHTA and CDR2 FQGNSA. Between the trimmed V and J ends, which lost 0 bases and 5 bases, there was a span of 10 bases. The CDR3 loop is CASSLAPERTEAFF. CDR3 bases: TGTGCCAGCAGCTTAGCGCCGGAGAGGACTGAAGCTTTCTTT. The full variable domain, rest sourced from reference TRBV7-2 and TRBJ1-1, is GAGVSQSPSNKVTEKGKDVELRCDPISGHTALYWYRQSLGQGLEFLIYFQGNSAPDKSGLPSDRFSAERTGGSVSTLTIQRTQQEDSAVYLCASSLAPERTEAFFGQGTRLTVV.

The CDR3 DNA follows: TGTGCCTTAGCCGACTCCTACAATGAGCAGTTCTTC. It yields the protein CALADSYNEQFF. The chain is built from TRBV2 and TRBJ2-1; D gene uncertain. The CDR3 is 12 amino acids. Germline CDR1 SNHLY, CDR2 FYNNEI. V was cut by 11 bases and J by 0 bases, with 8 bases left in between.

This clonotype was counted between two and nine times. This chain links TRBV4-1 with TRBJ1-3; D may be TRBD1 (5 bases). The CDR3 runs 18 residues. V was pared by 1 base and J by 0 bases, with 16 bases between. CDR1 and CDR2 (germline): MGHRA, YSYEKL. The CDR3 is CASSQVQGALGSGNTIYF. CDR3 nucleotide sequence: TGCGCCAGCAGCCAAGTACAAGGGGCCCTAGGCTCTGGAAACACCATATATTTT.

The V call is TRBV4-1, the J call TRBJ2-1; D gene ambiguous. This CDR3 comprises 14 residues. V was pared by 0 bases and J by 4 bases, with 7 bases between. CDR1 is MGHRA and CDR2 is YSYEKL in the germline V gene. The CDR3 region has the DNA TGCGCCAGCAGCCAAGAGTCCCCTTACAATGAGCAGTTCTTC. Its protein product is CASSQESPYNEQFF.

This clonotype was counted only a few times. CDR3 in amino acids: CASSLRDRAPYEQYF. The CDR3 coding sequence is TGTGCCAGCAGCCTGCGGGACAGGGCCCCCTACGAGCAGTACTTC. The chain joins TRBV5-8 to TRBJ2-7; 9 positions match TRBD1. CDR1 SGHTS and CDR2 YDEGEE come from the germline V gene. V gave up 4 bases and J gave up 2 bases; unmatched junction bases: 7. The CDR3 covers 15 residues.

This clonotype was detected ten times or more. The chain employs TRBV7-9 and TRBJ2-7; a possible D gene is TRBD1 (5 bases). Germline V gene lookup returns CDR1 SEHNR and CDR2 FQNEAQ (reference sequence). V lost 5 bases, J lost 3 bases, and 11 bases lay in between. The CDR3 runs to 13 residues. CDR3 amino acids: CASSPQDNYEQYV. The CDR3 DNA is TGTGCCAGCAGCCCACAGGATAACTACGAGCAGTACGTC.

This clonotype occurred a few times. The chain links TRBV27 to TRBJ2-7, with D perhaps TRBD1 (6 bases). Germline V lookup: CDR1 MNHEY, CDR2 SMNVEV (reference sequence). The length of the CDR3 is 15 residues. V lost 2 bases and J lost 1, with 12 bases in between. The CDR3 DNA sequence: TGTGCCAGCAGTTTAATGGGGGCAAGGTCCTACGAGCAGTACTTC. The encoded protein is CASSLMGARSYEQYF.

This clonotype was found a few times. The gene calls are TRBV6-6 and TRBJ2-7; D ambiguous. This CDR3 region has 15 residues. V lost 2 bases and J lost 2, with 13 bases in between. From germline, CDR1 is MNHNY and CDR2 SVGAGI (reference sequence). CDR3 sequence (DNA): TGTGCCAGCAGTTACGTGGGTCTCCCAACCTACGAGCAGTACTTC. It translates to CASSYVGLPTYEQYF.

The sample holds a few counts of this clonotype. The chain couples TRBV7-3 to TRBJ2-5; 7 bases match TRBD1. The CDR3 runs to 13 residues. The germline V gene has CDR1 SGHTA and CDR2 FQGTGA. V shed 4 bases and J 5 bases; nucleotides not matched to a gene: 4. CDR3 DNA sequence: TGTGCCAGCAGCTGGGACAGCTCGGAGACCCAGTACTTC. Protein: CASSWDSSETQYF.